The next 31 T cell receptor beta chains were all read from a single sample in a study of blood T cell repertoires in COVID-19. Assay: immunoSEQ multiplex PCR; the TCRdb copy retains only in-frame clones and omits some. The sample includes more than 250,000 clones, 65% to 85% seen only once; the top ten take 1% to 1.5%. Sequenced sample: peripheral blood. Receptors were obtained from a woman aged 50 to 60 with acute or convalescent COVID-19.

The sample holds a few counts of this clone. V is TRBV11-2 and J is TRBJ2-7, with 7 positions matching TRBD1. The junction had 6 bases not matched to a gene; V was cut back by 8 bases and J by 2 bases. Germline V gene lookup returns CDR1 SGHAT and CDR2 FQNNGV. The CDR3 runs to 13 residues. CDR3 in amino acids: CASGAGQAYEQYF. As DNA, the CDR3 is TGTGCCAGCGGAGCAGGACAGGCCTACGAGCAGTACTTC.

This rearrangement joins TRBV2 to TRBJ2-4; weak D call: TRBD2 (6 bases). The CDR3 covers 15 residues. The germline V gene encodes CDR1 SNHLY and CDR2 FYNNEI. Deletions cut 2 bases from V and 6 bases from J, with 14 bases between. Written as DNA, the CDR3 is TGTGCCAGCAGTGAAAAGCCGGGGGATTTAAACATTCAGTACTTC. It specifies CASSEKPGDLNIQYF.

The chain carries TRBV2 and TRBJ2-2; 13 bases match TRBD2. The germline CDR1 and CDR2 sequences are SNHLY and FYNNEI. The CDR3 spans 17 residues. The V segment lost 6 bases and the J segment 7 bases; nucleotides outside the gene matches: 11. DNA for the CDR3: TGTGCCAGCAGCGTCCTGACTAGCGGGGGGAATGGCGGGGAGCTGTTTTTT. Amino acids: CASSVLTSGGNGGELFF.

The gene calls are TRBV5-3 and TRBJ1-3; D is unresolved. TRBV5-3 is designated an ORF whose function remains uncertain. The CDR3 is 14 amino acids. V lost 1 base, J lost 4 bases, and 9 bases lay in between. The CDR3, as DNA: TGTGCCAGAAGCTTGTTATTTCAGGGAAACACCATATATTTT. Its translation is CARSLLFQGNTIYF.

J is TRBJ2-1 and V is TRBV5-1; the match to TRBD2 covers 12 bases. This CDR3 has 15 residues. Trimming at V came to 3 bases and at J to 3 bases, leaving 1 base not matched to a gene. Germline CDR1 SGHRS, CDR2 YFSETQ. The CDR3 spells CASSSGLAGYNEQFF. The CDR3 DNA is TGCGCCAGCAGCTCGGGACTAGCGGGCTACAATGAGCAGTTCTTC.

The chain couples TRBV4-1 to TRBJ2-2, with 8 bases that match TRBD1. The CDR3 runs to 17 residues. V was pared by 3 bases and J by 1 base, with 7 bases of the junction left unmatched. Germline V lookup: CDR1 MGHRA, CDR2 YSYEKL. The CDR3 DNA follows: TGCGCCAGCAGCCATCCAACCGGGACAGGGAACACCGGGGAGCTGTTTTTT. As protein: CASSHPTGTGNTGELFF.

The CDR3 DNA sequence: TGTGCCAGCAGTTCCCCCGGGTCCAACTTCTACGAGCAGTACTTC. It is translated as CASSSPGSNFYEQYF. The genes are TRBV27 and TRBJ2-7; D unresolved. The CDR3 runs to 15 residues. Trimming removed 4 bases at V and 3 bases at J, with 16 bases between. Germline values: CDR1 MNHEY, CDR2 SMNVEV (reference sequence).

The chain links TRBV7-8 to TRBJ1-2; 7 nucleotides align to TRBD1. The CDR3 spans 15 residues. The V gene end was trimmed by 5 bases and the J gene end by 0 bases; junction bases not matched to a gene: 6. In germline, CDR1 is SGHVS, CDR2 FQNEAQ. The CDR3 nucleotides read TGTGCCAGCAGCCTCGGACAGGCTCCTAACTATGGCTACACCTTC. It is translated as CASSLGQAPNYGYTF.

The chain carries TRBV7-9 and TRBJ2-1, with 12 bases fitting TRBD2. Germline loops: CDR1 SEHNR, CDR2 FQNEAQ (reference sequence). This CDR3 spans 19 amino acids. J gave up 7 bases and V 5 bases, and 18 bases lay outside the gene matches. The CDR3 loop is CASSLRGVGLAGGGNEQFF. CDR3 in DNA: TGTGCCAGCAGCCTACGAGGGGTAGGGCTAGCGGGAGGGGGAAATGAGCAGTTCTTC.

The CDR3 loop is CASSQDFGFPGANVLTF. CDR3 coding DNA: TGTGCCAGCAGCCAAGATTTCGGGTTCCCTGGGGCCAACGTCCTGACTTTC. The genes are TRBV14 and TRBJ2-6; D gene uncertain. Trimming pared 0 bases from V and 2 bases from J, leaving 11 bases between. The germline CDR1 and CDR2 sequences are SGHDN and FVKESK. CDR3 size: 17 residues.

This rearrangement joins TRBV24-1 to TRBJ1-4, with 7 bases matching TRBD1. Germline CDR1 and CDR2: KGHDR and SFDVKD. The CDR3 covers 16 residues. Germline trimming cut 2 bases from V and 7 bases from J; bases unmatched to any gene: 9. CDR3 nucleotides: TGTGCCACCAGTGATTCCAGGGGGGATCGTGTTGAAAAACTGTTTTTT. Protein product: CATSDSRGDRVEKLFF.

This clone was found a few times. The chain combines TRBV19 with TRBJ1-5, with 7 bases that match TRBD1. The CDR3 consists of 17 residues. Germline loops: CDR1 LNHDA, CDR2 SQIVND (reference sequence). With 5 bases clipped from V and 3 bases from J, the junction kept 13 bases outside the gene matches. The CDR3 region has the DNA TGTGCCAGTAGTTCCCCTCCCGGGACAGCAGACAATCAGCCCCAGCATTTT. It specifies CASSSPPGTADNQPQHF.

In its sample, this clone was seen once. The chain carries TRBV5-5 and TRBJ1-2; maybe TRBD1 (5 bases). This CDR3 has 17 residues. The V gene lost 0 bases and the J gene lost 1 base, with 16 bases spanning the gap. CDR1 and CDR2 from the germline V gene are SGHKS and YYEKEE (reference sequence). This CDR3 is CASSLGPTVQVNYGYTF. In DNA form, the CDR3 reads TGTGCCAGCAGCTTGGGCCCGACAGTCCAAGTTAACTATGGCTACACCTTC.

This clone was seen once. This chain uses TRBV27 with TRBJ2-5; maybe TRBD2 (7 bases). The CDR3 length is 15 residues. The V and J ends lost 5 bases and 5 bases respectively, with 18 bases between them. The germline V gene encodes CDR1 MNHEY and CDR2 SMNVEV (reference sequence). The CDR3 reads CASSPPGGQTETQYF. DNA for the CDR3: TGTGCCAGCAGTCCCCCCGGGGGGCAAACGGAGACCCAGTACTTC.

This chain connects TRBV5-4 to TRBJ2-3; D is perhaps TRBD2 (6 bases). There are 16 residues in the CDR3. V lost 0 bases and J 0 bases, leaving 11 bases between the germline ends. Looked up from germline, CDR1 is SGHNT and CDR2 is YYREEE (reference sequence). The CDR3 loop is CASSLEGGVSTDTQYF. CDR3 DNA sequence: TGTGCCAGCAGCTTGGAAGGCGGGGTTAGCACAGATACGCAGTATTTT. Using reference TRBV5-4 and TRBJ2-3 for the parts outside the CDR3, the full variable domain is ETGVTQSPTHLIKTRGQQVTLRCSSQSGHNTVSWYQQALGQGPQFIFQYYREEENGRGNFPPRFSGLQFPNYSSELNVNALELDDSALYLCASSLEGGVSTDTQYFGPGTRLTVL.

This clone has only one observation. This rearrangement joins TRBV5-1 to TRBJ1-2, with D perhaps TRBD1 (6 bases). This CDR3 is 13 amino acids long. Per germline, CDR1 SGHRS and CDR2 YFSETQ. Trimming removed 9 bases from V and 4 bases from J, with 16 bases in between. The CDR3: CATRVDSTYGYTF. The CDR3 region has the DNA TGCGCCACCCGGGTGGACAGTACCTATGGCTACACCTTC. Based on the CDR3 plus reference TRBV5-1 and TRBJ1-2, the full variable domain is KAGVTQTPRYLIKTRGQQVTLSCSPISGHRSVSWYQQTPGQGLQFLFEYFSETQRNKGNFPGRFSGRQFSNSRSEMNVSTLELGDSALYLCATRVDSTYGYTFGSGTRLTVV.

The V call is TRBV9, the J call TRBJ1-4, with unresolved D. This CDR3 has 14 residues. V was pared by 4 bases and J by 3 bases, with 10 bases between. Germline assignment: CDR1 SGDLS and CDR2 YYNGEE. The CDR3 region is CASSRGNSNEKLFF. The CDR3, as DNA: TGTGCCAGCAGCCGAGGGAACTCTAATGAAAAACTGTTTTTT.

CDR3 sequence (DNA): TGTGCCAGCAGTTCACGGCGGGACGCCACTGAAGCTTTCTTT. Its protein product is CASSSRRDATEAFF. This rearrangement joins TRBV27 to TRBJ1-1; D might be TRBD1 (5 bases). V was cut by 4 bases and J by 4 bases, with 13 bases left in between. Germline V lookup: CDR1 MNHEY, CDR2 SMNVEV (reference sequence). There are 14 residues in the CDR3.

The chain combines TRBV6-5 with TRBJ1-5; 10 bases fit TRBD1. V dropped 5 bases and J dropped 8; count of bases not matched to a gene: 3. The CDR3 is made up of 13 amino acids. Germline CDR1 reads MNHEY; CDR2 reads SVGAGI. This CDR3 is CASSRDRGEPQHF. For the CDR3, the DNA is TGTGCCAGCAGTCGGGACAGGGGAGAGCCCCAGCATTTT.

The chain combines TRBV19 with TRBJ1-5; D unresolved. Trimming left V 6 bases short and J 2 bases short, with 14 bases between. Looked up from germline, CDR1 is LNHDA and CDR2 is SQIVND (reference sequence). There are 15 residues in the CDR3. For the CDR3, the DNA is TGTGCCAGTAGCCGTTTCCACGGAGGCAATCAGCCCCAGCATTTT. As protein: CASSRFHGGNQPQHF. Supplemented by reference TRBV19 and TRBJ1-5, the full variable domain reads DGGITQSPKYLFRKEGQNVTLSCEQNLNHDAMYWYRQDPGQGLRLIYYSQIVNDFQKGDIAEGYSVSREKKESFPLTVTSAQKNPTAFYLCASSRFHGGNQPQHFGDGTRLSIL.

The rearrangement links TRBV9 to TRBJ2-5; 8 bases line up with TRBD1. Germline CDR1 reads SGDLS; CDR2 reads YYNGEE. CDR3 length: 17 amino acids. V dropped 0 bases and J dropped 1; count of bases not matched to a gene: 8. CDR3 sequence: CASSVGATGDFQETQYF. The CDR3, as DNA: TGTGCCAGCAGCGTAGGGGCGACAGGGGACTTCCAAGAGACCCAGTACTTC.

The CDR3 sequence: CASSLGTISTDTQYF. CDR3 in DNA: TGTGCCAGCAGTCTCGGGACTATCAGCACAGATACGCAGTATTTT. This chain connects TRBV6-6 to TRBJ2-3, with 7 positions matching TRBD2. CDR1 MNHNY and CDR2 SVGAGI come from the germline V gene (reference sequence). V lost 5 bases and J lost 0; bases outside the gene matches: 5. CDR3 length equals 15 residues.

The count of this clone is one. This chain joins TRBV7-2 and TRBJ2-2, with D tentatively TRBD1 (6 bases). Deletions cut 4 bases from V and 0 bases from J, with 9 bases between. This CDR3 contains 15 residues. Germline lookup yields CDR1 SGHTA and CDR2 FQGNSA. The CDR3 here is CASSSQGTNTGELFF. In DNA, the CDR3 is TGTGCCAGCAGCTCCCAGGGGACGAACACCGGGGAGCTGTTTTTT. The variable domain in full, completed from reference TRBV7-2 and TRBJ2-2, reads GAGVSQSPSNKVTEKGKDVELRCDPISGHTALYWYRQSLGQGLEFLIYFQGNSAPDKSGLPSDRFSAERTGGSVSTLTIQRTQQEDSAVYLCASSSQGTNTGELFFGEGSRLTVL.

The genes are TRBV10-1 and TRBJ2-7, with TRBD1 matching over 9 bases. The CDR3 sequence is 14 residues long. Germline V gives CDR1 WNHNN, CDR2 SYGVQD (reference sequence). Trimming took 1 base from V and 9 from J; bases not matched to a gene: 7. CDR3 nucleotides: TGCGCCAGCAGTGAGTTCGGACAGGGGTGTTCGCAGTACGTC. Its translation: CASSEFGQGCSQYV.

Here the CDR3 DNA reads TGTGCCAGCAGCTTGGCCGGGACAGGCGGAAACACCATATATTTT. It yields the protein CASSLAGTGGNTIYF. The chain uses TRBV5-4 and TRBJ1-3; 8 bases map to TRBD1. The germline gives CDR1 SGHNT, CDR2 YYREEE (reference sequence). The CDR3 consists of 15 residues. The V segment lost 0 bases and the J segment 4 bases; nucleotides outside the gene matches: 3.

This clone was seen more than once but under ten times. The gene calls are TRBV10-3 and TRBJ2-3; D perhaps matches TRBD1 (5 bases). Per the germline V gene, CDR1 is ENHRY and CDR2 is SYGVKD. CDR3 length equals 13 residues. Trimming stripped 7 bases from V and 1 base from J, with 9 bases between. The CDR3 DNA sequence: TGTGCCATCACAGGACAAGGCACAGATACGCAGTATTTT. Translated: CAITGQGTDTQYF.

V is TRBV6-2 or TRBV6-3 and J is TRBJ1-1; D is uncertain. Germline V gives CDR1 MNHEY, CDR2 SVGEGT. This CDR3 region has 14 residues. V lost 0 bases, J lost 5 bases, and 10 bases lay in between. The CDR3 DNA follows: TGTGCCAGCAGTTACTCGGAGTTTAGGACTGAAGCTTTCTTT. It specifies CASSYSEFRTEAFF.

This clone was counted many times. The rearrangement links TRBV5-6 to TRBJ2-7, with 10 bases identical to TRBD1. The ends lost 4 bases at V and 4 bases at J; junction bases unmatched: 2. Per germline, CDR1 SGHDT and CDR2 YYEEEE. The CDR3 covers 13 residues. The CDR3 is CASSRGQGYEQYV. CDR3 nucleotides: TGTGCCAGCAGCCGGGGACAGGGGTACGAGCAGTACGTC.

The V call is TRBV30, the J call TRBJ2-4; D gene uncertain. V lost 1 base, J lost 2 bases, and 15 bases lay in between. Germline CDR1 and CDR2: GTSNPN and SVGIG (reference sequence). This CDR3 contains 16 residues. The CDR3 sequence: CAWSGPVGSPKNIQYF. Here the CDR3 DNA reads TGTGCCTGGAGTGGGCCGGTGGGCTCACCCAAAAACATTCAGTACTTC.

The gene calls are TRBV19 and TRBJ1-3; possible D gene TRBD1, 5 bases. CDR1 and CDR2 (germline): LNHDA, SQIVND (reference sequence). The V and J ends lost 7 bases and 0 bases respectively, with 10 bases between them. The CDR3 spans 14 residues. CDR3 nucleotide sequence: TGTGCCAGTATTACAGGTTTCTCTGGAAACACCATATATTTT. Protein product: CASITGFSGNTIYF.

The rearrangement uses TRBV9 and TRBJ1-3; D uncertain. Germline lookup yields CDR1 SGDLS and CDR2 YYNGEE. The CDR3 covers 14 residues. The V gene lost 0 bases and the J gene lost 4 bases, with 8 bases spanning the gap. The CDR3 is CASSVGERGNTIYF. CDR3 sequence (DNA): TGTGCCAGCAGCGTAGGCGAGAGGGGAAACACCATATATTTT.